The sequence of this T cell receptor (beta chain) was determined in a study of immune characterization of retroperitoneal liposarcoma. This clonotype was observed a few times. CDR1 and CDR2 from the germline V gene are WNHNN and SYGVQD (reference sequence). CDR3 length: 15 residues. The V gene lost 5 bases and the J gene lost 2 bases, with 13 bases spanning the gap. TCRdb called the PCR reads again in MiXCR, with one record for every CDR3 protein. The top ten clones hold roughly 8.5% of a sample with some 10,000 distinct CDR3 sequences, about a quarter of them seen once. The chain carries TRBV10-1 and TRBJ2-1; perhaps D is TRBD1 or TRBD2 (5 bases each). Sequencing used tumor tissue. The clonotype was recovered from a female donor with retroperitoneal liposarcoma. Here the CDR3 DNA reads TGCGCCAGCAGTTCCCCCGGGGCCCCCTACAATGAGCAGTTCTTC. Its protein product is CASSSPGAPYNEQFF.